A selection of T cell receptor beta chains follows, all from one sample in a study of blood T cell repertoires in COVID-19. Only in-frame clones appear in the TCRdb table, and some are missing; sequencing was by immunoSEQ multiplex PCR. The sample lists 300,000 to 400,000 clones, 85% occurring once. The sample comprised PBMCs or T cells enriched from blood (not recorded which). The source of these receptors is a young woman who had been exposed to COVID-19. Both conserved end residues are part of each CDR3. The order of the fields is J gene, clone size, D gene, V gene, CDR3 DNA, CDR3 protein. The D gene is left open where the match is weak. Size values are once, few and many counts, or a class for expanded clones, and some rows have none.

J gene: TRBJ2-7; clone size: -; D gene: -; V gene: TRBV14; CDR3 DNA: TGTGCCAGCAGCCAAGATCAGGGCCCCTACGAGCAGTACTTC; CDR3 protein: CASSQDQGPYEQYF
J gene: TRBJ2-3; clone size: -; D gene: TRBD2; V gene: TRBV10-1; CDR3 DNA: TGCGCCAGCAGTGTCGCTAGCGGGGGACTTGATACGCAGTATTTT; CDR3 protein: CASSVASGGLDTQYF
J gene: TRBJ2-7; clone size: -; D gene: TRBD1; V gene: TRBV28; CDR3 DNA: TGTGCCAGCAGCCTGCGGGGACAGGGGGCGAGATACGAGCAGTACTTC; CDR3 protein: CASSLRGQGARYEQYF
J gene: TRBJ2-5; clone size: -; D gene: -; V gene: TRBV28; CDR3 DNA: TGTGCCAGCAGCCGTTTCCAAGAGACCCAGTACTTC; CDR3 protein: CASSRFQETQYF
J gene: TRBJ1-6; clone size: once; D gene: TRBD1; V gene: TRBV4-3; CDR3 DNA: TGCGCCAGCGCACCGGGACAGGGTAATTCACCCCTCCACTTT; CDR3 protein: CASAPGQGNSPLHF
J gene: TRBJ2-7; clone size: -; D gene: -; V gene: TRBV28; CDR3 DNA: TGTGCCAGCAGTTGGAGCGCGGGGGCAAGCTCCTACGAGCAGTACTTC; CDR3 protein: CASSWSAGASSYEQYF
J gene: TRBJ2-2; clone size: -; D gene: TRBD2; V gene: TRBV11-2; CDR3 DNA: TGTGCCAGCAGCGCGTACCTAGCGGGAGGTCTATTCGGGGAGCTGTTTTTT; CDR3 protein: CASSAYLAGGLFGELFF
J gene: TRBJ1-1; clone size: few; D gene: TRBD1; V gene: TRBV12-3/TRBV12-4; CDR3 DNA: TGTGCCAGCAGTTTAAACGGACAGGGGGCTGCTTTCTTT; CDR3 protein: CASSLNGQGAAFF
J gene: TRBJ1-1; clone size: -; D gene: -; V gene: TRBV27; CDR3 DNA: TGTGCCAGCAGTTTAATCGGCGGTAAAGGAGCTTTCTTT; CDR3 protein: CASSLIGGKGAFF
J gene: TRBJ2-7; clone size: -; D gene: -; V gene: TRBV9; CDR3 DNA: TGTGCCAGCAGCGTAGGGACTAAACCCTACGAGCAGTACTTC; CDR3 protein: CASSVGTKPYEQYF
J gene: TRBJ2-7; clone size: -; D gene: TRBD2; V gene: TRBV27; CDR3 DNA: TGTGCCAGCAGTCTAGCGGGAATAAGTTACGAGCAGTACTTC; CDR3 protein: CASSLAGISYEQYF
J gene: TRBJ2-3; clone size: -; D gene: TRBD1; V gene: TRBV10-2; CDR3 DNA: TGCGCCATAACATCAGGACAGGGAGGCACAGATACGCAGTATTTT; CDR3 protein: CAITSGQGGTDTQYF
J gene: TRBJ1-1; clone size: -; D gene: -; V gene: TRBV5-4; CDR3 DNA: TGTGCCAGCAGCTTGAGTGGGGGGGGACGCACTGAAGCTTTCTTT; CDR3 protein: CASSLSGGGRTEAFF
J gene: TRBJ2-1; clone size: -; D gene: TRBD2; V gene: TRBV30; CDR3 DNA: TGTGCCTGGAACGGACTAGCGGGAAAGAATGAGCAGTTCTTC; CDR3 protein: CAWNGLAGKNEQFF